Listed below are T cell receptor beta chains from one sample, sequenced in a study of cytotoxic CD8 clonotypes in ibrutinib-treated CLL. The table came from immunoSEQ multiplex PCR; TCRdb's copy has only in-frame clones and leaves some out. This sample yields 35,000 to 40,000 clones, of which around 75% are seen a single time; roughly 17% belongs to the top ten. The starting material was PBMCs, obtained at disease progression, from a patient treated with ibrutinib. The source is a human donor with chronic lymphocytic leukemia. CDR3s include the opening cysteine and the closing phenylalanine or tryptophan. A D gene is named only where the DNA matches it firmly. Expanded clones are given a class, and other clones once, few, many or no size at all.

TRBJ2-2	.	.	TRBV5-4	CASSLADAGELFF	TGTGCCAGCAGCTTGGCAGATGCCGGGGAGCTGTTTTTT
TRBJ1-1	.	.	TRBV5-1	CASSLGQPTEAFF	TGCGCCAGCAGCTTGGGCCAGCCTACTGAAGCTTTCTTT
TRBJ2-6	.	.	TRBV19	CASSTIRRQGGFSGANVLTF	TGTGCCAGTAGTACCATCAGGAGACAGGGAGGGTTCTCTGGGGCCAACGTCCTGACTTTC
TRBJ1-2	TRBD1	few	TRBV14	CASSPTGGAIGYTF	TGTGCCAGCAGCCCTACAGGGGGCGCGATCGGCTACACCTTC
TRBJ1-2	TRBD1	.	TRBV11-2	CASSGQGARSPYGYTF	TGTGCCAGCAGCGGACAGGGGGCCCGGTCTCCCTATGGCTACACCTTC
TRBJ2-1	TRBD2	.	TRBV5-4	CASSPAPAGGPEQFF	TGTGCCAGCAGCCCCGCTCCAGCGGGGGGGCCTGAGCAGTTCTTC
TRBJ2-7	.	.	TRBV2	CASGRDIRLRYEQYF	TGTGCCAGCGGCCGGGACATCCGGCTGCGGTACGAGCAGTACTTC
TRBJ2-5	.	few	TRBV7-9	CASSPLGETQYF	TGTGCCAGCAGCCCCCTGGGGGAGACCCAGTACTTC
TRBJ1-1	.	.	TRBV5-6	CASSLAPGASDTEAFF	TGTGCCAGCAGCTTGGCACCAGGGGCTAGTGACACTGAAGCTTTCTTT
TRBJ1-6	.	.	TRBV6-5	CASSDDERPLHF	TGTGCCAGCAGTGATGATGAGAGGCCACTCCACTTT
TRBJ2-7	.	.	TRBV6-1	CASTPPNYEQYF	TGTGCCAGCACCCCCCCGAACTACGAGCAGTACTTC
TRBJ2-2	.	few	TRBV2	CASSLSVGELFF	TGTGCCAGCAGTCTAAGTGTCGGGGAGCTGTTTTTT
TRBJ1-3	.	.	TRBV7-9	CASSLGSRNTIYF	TGTGCCAGCAGCTTAGGCAGCCGAAACACCATATATTTT
TRBJ1-1	.	few	TRBV19	CASEVGIPKNTEAFF	TGTGCCAGTGAGGTGGGGATCCCGAAAAACACTGAAGCTTTCTTT
TRBJ1-3	.	.	TRBV28	CATYRPFISGNTIYF	TGTGCCACATACCGCCCATTTATCTCTGGAAACACCATATATTTT
TRBJ2-3	TRBD1	once	TRBV19	CASSPWDRGGDTQYF	TGTGCCAGTAGCCCCTGGGACAGGGGGGGAGATACGCAGTATTTT
TRBJ1-2	.	.	TRBV7-9	CASSLRLYYGYTF	TGTGCCAGCAGCTTACGGTTGTACTATGGCTACACCTTC
TRBJ1-4	.	once	TRBV7-9	CASSPGLGGNEKLFF	TGTGCCAGCAGCCCAGGCCTCGGCGGTAATGAAAAACTGTTTTTT
TRBJ2-7	TRBD1	.	TRBV2	CASSRTGHQDSFHEQYF	TGTGCCAGCAGCAGGACAGGTCACCAGGATTCTTTCCACGAGCAGTACTTC
TRBJ2-7	TRBD1	few	TRBV6-5	CASSYWRGQGHEQYF	TGTGCCAGCAGTTACTGGCGGGGACAGGGCCACGAGCAGTACTTC
TRBJ2-7	.	few	TRBV28	CASSLTYEQYF	TGTGCCAGCAGTTTAACCTACGAGCAGTACTTC
TRBJ1-1	.	.	TRBV6-6	CATSAGPTEAFF	TGTGCCACATCGGCGGGGCCCACTGAAGCTTTCTTT
TRBJ1-6	TRBD1	few	TRBV18	CASSPRGTGDSNSPLHF	TGTGCCAGCTCACCACGTGGGACAGGGGATAGTAATTCACCCCTCCACTTT
TRBJ1-6	.	.	TRBV6-6	CASSYGTGDSPLHF	TGTGCCAGCAGTTATGGTACCGGGGATTCACCCCTCCACTTT
TRBJ2-5	TRBD2	.	TRBV9	CASSATSGGQETQYF	TGTGCCAGCAGCGCGACTAGCGGGGGCCAAGAGACCCAGTACTTC
TRBJ1-5	.	.	TRBV27	CASSLRREGQPQHF	TGTGCCAGCAGTTTAAGGCGGGAGGGTCAGCCCCAGCATTTT
TRBJ2-7	TRBD1	.	TRBV11-2	CASSPWDSSYEQYF	TGTGCCAGCAGCCCCTGGGACAGCTCCTACGAGCAGTACTTC
TRBJ1-4	.	.	TRBV7-9	CASSLNAGSTQKLFF	TGTGCCAGCAGTCTCAACGCAGGGTCGACCCAAAAACTGTTTTTT
TRBJ2-2	.	.	TRBV4-1	CASSQDQAFLNTGELFF	TGCGCCAGCAGCCAAGACCAGGCTTTCTTGAACACCGGGGAGCTGTTTTTT
TRBJ2-1	TRBD1	.	TRBV6-5	CASSLTGGYNEQFF	TGTGCCAGCAGTCTAACAGGGGGTTACAATGAGCAGTTCTTC
TRBJ2-1	.	.	TRBV23-1	CASSQDVSSYNEQFF	TGCGCCAGCAGTCAGGACGTTAGCTCCTACAATGAGCAGTTCTTC
TRBJ1-1	.	.	TRBV5-5	CASSIDEDTEAFF	TGTGCCAGCAGCATAGACGAGGACACTGAAGCTTTCTTT
TRBJ1-2	.	once	TRBV14	CASSQLLGQHNGYTF	TGTGCCAGCAGCCAACTCCTAGGACAGCACAATGGCTACACCTTC
TRBJ2-3	.	.	TRBV4-1	CASSSGVASTDTQYF	TGCGCCAGCAGCTCTGGAGTTGCTAGCACAGATACGCAGTATTTT
TRBJ1-2	TRBD1	.	TRBV28	CASRGSPVTGGSYGYTF	TGTGCCAGCAGGGGAAGTCCCGTGACAGGGGGTTCCTATGGCTACACCTTC
TRBJ1-1	.	.	TRBV11-1	CASSPPAKNTEAFF	TGTGCCAGCAGCCCTCCGGCCAAGAACACTGAAGCTTTCTTT
TRBJ1-5	.	.	TRBV28	CASRPEWNQPQHF	TGTGCCAGCAGACCCGAGTGGAATCAGCCCCAGCATTTT
TRBJ1-1	.	few	TRBV28	CASSLRGAGNTEAFF	TGTGCCAGCAGTCTTCGGGGGGCGGGGAACACTGAAGCTTTCTTT